This TCR beta chain stems from a study of beta chain features in type 1 diabetes. The V and J ends lost 8 bases and 5 bases respectively, with 22 bases between them. The CDR3 is made up of 16 amino acids. Germline lookup yields CDR1 SGHAT and CDR2 FQNNGV. Expressed TCRB transcripts got sequenced, as all isolated RNA was reverse transcribed. TCRdb keeps only in-frame clones here, not all; method: immunoSEQ multiplex PCR. The profile shows fewer than 250,000 clones, more than 65% of them singletons. The sample was naive CD4+ T cells from blood. This TCR derives from a young man in good health. V is TRBV11-2 and J is TRBJ2-1; the D is unclear. CDR3 amino acids: CASHAFLPRRHNEQFF. CDR3 coding DNA: TGTGCCAGCCATGCCTTCCTCCCCCGCAGGCACAATGAGCAGTTCTTC. The full variable domain, rest sourced from reference TRBV11-2 and TRBJ2-1, is EAGVAQSPRYKIIEKRQSVAFWCNPISGHATLYWYQQILGQGPKLLIQFQNNGVVDDSQLPKDRFSAERLKGVDSTLKIQPAKLEDSAVYLCASHAFLPRRHNEQFFGPGTRLTVL.